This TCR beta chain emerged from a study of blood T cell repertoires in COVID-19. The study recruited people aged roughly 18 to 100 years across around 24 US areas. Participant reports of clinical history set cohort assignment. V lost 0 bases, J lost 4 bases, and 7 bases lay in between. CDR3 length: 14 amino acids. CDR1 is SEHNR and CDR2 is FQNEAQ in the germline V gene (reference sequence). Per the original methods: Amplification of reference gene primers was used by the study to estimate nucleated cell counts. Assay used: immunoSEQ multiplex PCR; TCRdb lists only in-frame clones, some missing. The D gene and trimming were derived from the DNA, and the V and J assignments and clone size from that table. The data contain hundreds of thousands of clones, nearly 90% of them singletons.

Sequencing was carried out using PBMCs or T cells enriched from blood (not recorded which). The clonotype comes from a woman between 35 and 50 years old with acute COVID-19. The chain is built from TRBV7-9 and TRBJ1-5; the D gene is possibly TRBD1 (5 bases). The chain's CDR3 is CASSLAGQNQPQHF. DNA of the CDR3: TGTGCCAGCAGCTTAGCGGGGCAAAATCAGCCCCAGCATTTT. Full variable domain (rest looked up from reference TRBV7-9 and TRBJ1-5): DTGVSQNPRHKITKRGQNVTFRCDPISEHNRLYWYRQTLGQGPEFLTYFQNEAQLEKSRLLSDRFSAERPKGSFSTLEIQRTEQGDSAMYLCASSLAGQNQPQHFGDGTRLSIL.